The 32 T cell receptor beta chains presented below share a single source sample, sequenced in a study of CD8 T cells in ankylosing spondylitis. TCRdb used MiXCR to reprocess the 5' RACE reads, holding one entry per CDR3 protein. The data show roughly 230,000 distinct CDR3 sequences, 18% seen once. The sequenced material came from blood, either unsorted or a sorted T cell fraction (not recorded which). These receptors all come from a male donor with ankylosing spondylitis or in good health (not recorded which).

Only a few counts were recorded for this clonotype. This rearrangement joins TRBV4-3 to TRBJ2-2; D is ambiguous. Trimming removed 0 bases from V and 4 bases from J, with 9 bases in between. This CDR3 comprises 15 residues. The germline V gene encodes CDR1 LGHNA and CDR2 YSLEER. The CDR3 sequence is CASSQDRTTTGELFF. The CDR3 nucleotides read TGCGCCAGCAGCCAAGACCGAACCACCACCGGGGAGCTGTTTTTT.

This chain joins TRBV11-2 and TRBJ2-7; D is perhaps TRBD1 (6 bases). V was cut by 1 base and J by 3 bases, with 13 bases left in between. The CDR3 runs to 15 residues. Germline CDR1 reads SGHAT; CDR2 reads FQNNGV. The CDR3 DNA reads TGTGCCAGCAGCTTAGTATGGGACAACCTCTACGAGCAGTACTTC. Encoded protein: CASSLVWDNLYEQYF.

The chain couples TRBV28 to TRBJ2-1, with 7 bases fitting TRBD2. Germline CDR1 and CDR2: MDHEN and SYDVKM. The ends lost 3 bases at V and 0 bases at J; junction bases unmatched: 8. This CDR3 is 17 amino acids long. CDR3 coding DNA: TGTGCCAGCAGTTTCCCCTCTAGCGGAAGCTCCTACAATGAGCAGTTCTTC. Translated: CASSFPSSGSSYNEQFF.

There are many counts of this clonotype. The rearrangement joins TRBV7-9 to TRBJ1-1, with TRBD1 as a possible D gene (5 bases). This CDR3 contains 15 residues. Looked up from germline, CDR1 is SEHNR and CDR2 is FQNEAQ (reference sequence). The V end was cut by 4 bases, the J end by 3 bases, with 15 bases between. The CDR3 here is CASSSAWGLDTEAFF. Written as DNA, the CDR3 is TGTGCCAGCAGCTCTGCTTGGGGCCTAGACACTGAAGCTTTCTTT.

This clonotype was detected a few times. CDR3 loop: CASRLGGQGTEAFF. Here the CDR3 DNA reads TGTGCCAGCAGGCTCGGGGGGCAGGGCACTGAAGCTTTCTTT. This chain links TRBV7-3 with TRBJ1-1; maybe TRBD1 (6 bases). The germline V and J ends were trimmed by 6 bases and 4 bases, with 15 bases remaining between them. CDR1 is SGHTA and CDR2 is FQGTGA in the germline V gene. This CDR3 has 14 amino acids.

This clonotype has a handful of counts. J is TRBJ2-3 and V is TRBV4-2, with 8 bases fitting TRBD2. CDR3 length equals 15 residues. After removal of 2 bases from V and 6 bases from J, the junction contained 7 bases not matched to a gene. Per the germline V gene, CDR1 is LGHNA and CDR2 is YNFKEQ. The CDR3 loop is CASSQSREGRDTQYF. The CDR3 DNA sequence: TGTGCCAGCAGCCAATCTCGGGAGGGCCGGGATACGCAGTATTTT.

There are a few counts of this clonotype. The chain combines TRBV10-2 with TRBJ2-5, with 11 bases identical to TRBD2. The CDR3 is 15 amino acids. In germline, CDR1 is WSHSY, CDR2 SAAADI. With V trimmed by 6 bases and J by 1 base, 4 bases remained unmatched. CDR3 nucleotide sequence: TGCGCCAGCAGAACTAGCGGGAGTCGCCAAGAGACCCAGTACTTC. It yields the protein CASRTSGSRQETQYF.

The chain joins TRBV7-6 to TRBJ2-5; 8 bases agree with TRBD2. The trim removed 5 bases at V and 0 bases at J, leaving 8 bases unmatched. CDR1 is SGHVS, CDR2 FNYEAQ, per germline. The CDR3 runs to 16 residues. The CDR3 is CASSPAASGYQETQYF. CDR3 DNA sequence: TGTGCCAGCAGCCCAGCGGCTAGCGGGTACCAAGAGACCCAGTACTTC. The whole variable domain, remainder taken from reference TRBV7-6 and TRBJ2-5, is GAGVSQSPRYKVTKRGQDVALRCDPISGHVSLYWYRQALGQGPEFLTYFNYEAQQDKSGLPNDRFSAERPEGSISTLTIQRTEQRDSAMYRCASSPAASGYQETQYFGPGTRLLVL.

The chain combines TRBV7-6 with TRBJ2-7, with D unresolved. The CDR3 is 14 amino acids. Trimming left V 1 base short and J 5 bases short, with 12 bases between. Per germline, CDR1 SGHVS and CDR2 FNYEAQ. The DNA of the CDR3 is TGTGCCAGCAGCTTAGACAGTAGATCCGACGAGCAGTACTTC. Translation gives CASSLDSRSDEQYF.

The J gene is TRBJ2-5, the V gene TRBV4-2; D possibly corresponds to TRBD1 (6 bases). With 0 bases removed from V and 2 bases from J, the gap between germline ends came to 13 bases. The V gene's germline CDR1 is LGHNA and CDR2 YNFKEQ. The CDR3 sequence is 16 residues long. The CDR3 coding sequence is TGTGCCAGCAGCCAAGATCCAAGGGGGTCTCAAGAGACCCAGTACTTC. This encodes CASSQDPRGSQETQYF.

This clonotype has just one count. The chain is built from TRBV9 and TRBJ2-3; D may be TRBD2 (7 bases). V shed 3 bases and J shed 4 bases, with 12 bases lying between them. Germline CDR1 reads SGDLS; CDR2 reads YYNGEE. The CDR3 consists of 14 residues. As DNA, the CDR3 is TGTGCCAGCAGCGGGGGGGGCACCCCAGATACGCAGTATTTT. Translated: CASSGGGTPDTQYF. Using reference TRBV9 and TRBJ2-3 for the parts outside the CDR3, the full variable domain is DSGVTQTPKHLITATGQRVTLRCSPRSGDLSVYWYQQSLDQGLQFLIQYYNGEERAKGNILERFSAQQFPDLHSELNLSSLELGDSALYFCASSGGGTPDTQYFGPGTRLTVL.

This clonotype was seen more than once but under ten times. V and J are TRBV27 and TRBJ2-3; 10 bases map to TRBD2. The CDR3 has 15 amino acids. Germline assignment: CDR1 MNHEY and CDR2 SMNVEV (reference sequence). V lost 0 bases and J lost 7; bases outside the gene matches: 4. In DNA, the CDR3 is TGTGCCAGCAGTTTATCGGGACTAGCGAGGAATACGCAGTATTTT. Its protein is CASSLSGLARNTQYF.

V gene TRBV10-3 combines with J gene TRBJ2-2; 8 bases match TRBD2. CDR1 is ENHRY and CDR2 is SYGVKD in the germline V gene. The CDR3 has 12 residues. V was clipped by 8 bases and J by 7 bases; unmatched bases: 3. CDR3 nucleotide sequence: TGTGCCATCGCGGGGGGCCACGGGGAGCTGTTTTTT. It translates to CAIAGGHGELFF.

CDR3 nucleotide sequence: TGCAGCGTTGAGGTACTCAATTACAATGAGCAGTTCTTC. Protein sequence: CSVEVLNYNEQFF. J is TRBJ2-1 and V is TRBV29-1; D unresolved. The CDR3 runs 13 residues. The germline gives CDR1 SQVTM, CDR2 ANQGSEA. V was trimmed by 3 bases and J by 4 bases, leaving 10 bases between them.

This clonotype has only a few counts. This CDR3 is CASKNSGSTDTQYF. The DNA of the CDR3 is TGTGCCAGCAAGAATAGCGGGAGCACAGATACGCAGTATTTT. The chain combines TRBV6-4 with TRBJ2-3, with 7 bases that match TRBD2. The CDR3 covers 14 residues. Germline V gene lookup returns CDR1 MRHNA and CDR2 SNTAGT. Trimming took 7 bases from V and 0 from J; bases not matched to a gene: 4.

A word on this clonotype: A much larger clone differs by one base, so this may be a read error. The chain uses TRBV5-1 and TRBJ2-7; 9 nucleotides line up with TRBD1. The J segment lost 6 bases and the V segment lost 2 bases, leaving 3 bases of the junction unmatched. CDR3 length: 13 residues. Germline V lookup: CDR1 SGHRS, CDR2 YFSETQ. The CDR3 DNA reads TGCGCCAGCAGCTTTGGGACAGGGTTCGAGCAGTACTTC. Its protein product is CASSFGTGFEQYF.

The CDR3 spells CASSPVGDSSYEQYF. The CDR3 DNA reads as TGTGCCAGCAGCCCGGTTGGGGACTCATCCTACGAGCAGTACTTC. The V and J genes are TRBV5-6 and TRBJ2-7; D possibly corresponds to TRBD2 (6 bases). Trimming shortened V by 4 bases and J by 1 base, and 15 bases separated the two germline ends. CDR3 length: 15 residues. Germline V gives CDR1 SGHDT, CDR2 YYEEEE.

The V gene is TRBV5-6, the J gene TRBJ2-3; tentatively, D is TRBD1 or TRBD2 (5 bases each). Trimming removed 1 base at V and 2 bases at J, with 14 bases between. The CDR3 sequence is 16 residues long. The germline gives CDR1 SGHDT, CDR2 YYEEEE. The CDR3 nucleotides are TGTGCCAGCAGCTTGAACGAGGGGTCGTACACAGATACGCAGTATTTT. Its protein is CASSLNEGSYTDTQYF.

CDR3 amino acids: CSVEEGHGTGELFF. DNA for the CDR3: TGCAGCGTTGAAGAAGGGCACGGCACCGGGGAGCTGTTTTTT. The chain uses TRBV29-1 and TRBJ2-2; no firm D call. Trimming removed 0 bases at V and 4 bases at J, with 9 bases between. The CDR3 has 14 residues. The V gene's germline CDR1 is SQVTM and CDR2 ANQGSEA.

This clonotype was observed a handful of times. V gene TRBV7-3 combines with J gene TRBJ2-7; TRBD1 matches 8 bases. This CDR3 is built from 16 residues. The germline gives CDR1 SGHTA, CDR2 FQGTGA. The junction had 6 bases not matched to a gene; V was cut back by 1 base and J by 1 base. The CDR3 nucleotides read TGTGCCAGCAGCTTAAAGGACAGGGTGCTATCCTACGAGCAGTACTTC. It translates to CASSLKDRVLSYEQYF.

Regarding this clonotype: A much larger clonotype is one base distant, so this may be a read error. This chain links TRBV2 with TRBJ2-7, with unresolved D. This CDR3 region has 12 residues. CDR1 is SNHLY, CDR2 FYNNEI, per germline. V was clipped by 6 bases and J by 2 bases, with 8 bases between them. The CDR3 region is CASSYETYEQYF. Here the CDR3 DNA reads TGTGCCAGCAGCTATGAGACCTACGAGCAGTACTTC.

This clonotype was counted ten times or more. V is TRBV25-1 and J is TRBJ1-4; D uncertain. V lost 8 bases and J 7 bases, leaving 14 bases between the germline ends. There are 13 residues in the CDR3. The germline CDR1 and CDR2 sequences are MGHDK and SYGVNS. CDR3 sequence (DNA): TGTGCCAGCGGACCGGGAACGGGTGAAAAACTGTTTTTT. It yields the protein CASGPGTGEKLFF.

This clonotype was counted at least ten times. The chain has TRBV3-1 and TRBJ2-5; tentative D call: TRBD1 (5 bases). Germline assignment: CDR1 LGHDT and CDR2 YNNKEL (reference sequence). The CDR3 length is 17 residues. Between the trimmed V and J ends, which lost 3 bases and 4 bases, there was a span of 21 bases. CDR3 amino acids: CASSHPPWLTASETQYF. The CDR3 coding sequence is TGTGCCAGCAGCCACCCCCCGTGGTTGACAGCCTCAGAGACCCAGTACTTC.

This chain joins TRBV4-1 and TRBJ2-7; D is perhaps TRBD2 (5 bases). Germline CDR1 MGHRA, CDR2 YSYEKL. Trimming shortened V by 1 base and J by 2 bases, and 12 bases separated the two germline ends. The CDR3 has 15 amino acids. The CDR3 sequence is CASSQVPDGTYEQYF. In nucleotides, the CDR3 is TGCGCCAGCAGCCAAGTCCCCGACGGGACCTACGAGCAGTACTTC.

The chain combines TRBV7-8 with TRBJ1-1; the D is unclear. Between the trimmed V and J ends, which lost 4 bases and 2 bases, there was a span of 5 bases. CDR1 and CDR2 (germline): SGHVS, FQNEAQ. The CDR3 has 12 amino acids. This CDR3 is CASSSINTEAFF. The CDR3 bases are TGTGCCAGCAGCTCTATAAACACTGAAGCTTTCTTT.

This clonotype was seen at least ten times. V usage is TRBV29-1 and J usage is TRBJ2-7; D possibly uses TRBD1 or TRBD2 (5 bases each). This CDR3 comprises 13 residues. The germline gives CDR1 SQVTM, CDR2 ANQGSEA. The germline V and J ends were trimmed by 7 bases and 3 bases, with 16 bases remaining between them. This chain's CDR3 is CSAETGTDYEQYF. CDR3 nucleotides: TGCAGCGCAGAGACCGGGACGGACTACGAGCAGTACTTC.

This clonotype was observed a handful of times. The chain links TRBV4-2 to TRBJ2-1; the match to TRBD1 covers 10 bases. Per the germline V gene, CDR1 is LGHNA and CDR2 is YNFKEQ. J lost 9 bases, V lost 0 bases, and 11 bases had no gene match. The CDR3 spans 17 residues. The CDR3 nucleotides read TGTGCCAGCAGCCAAGACGTGATGGGACAGGGGTTAAGTGAGCAGTTCTTC. Its protein is CASSQDVMGQGLSEQFF.

This clonotype showed up just a few times. The V and J genes are TRBV27 and TRBJ2-3; D is unresolved. The length of the CDR3 is 13 residues. Trimming removed 2 bases from V and 6 bases from J, with 9 bases in between. Germline values: CDR1 MNHEY, CDR2 SMNVEV (reference sequence). CDR3 in amino acids: CASSLVLRDTQYF. The DNA of the CDR3 is TGTGCCAGCAGTTTAGTTTTACGGGATACGCAGTATTTT.

This clonotype has just a few counts. The gene calls are TRBV5-1 and TRBJ1-2; 7 bases line up with TRBD1. Trimming at V came to 7 bases and at J to 2 bases, leaving 8 bases not matched to a gene. CDR1 and CDR2 from the germline V gene are SGHRS and YFSETQ. The CDR3 runs to 14 residues. CDR3 in DNA: TGCGCCAGCGGAGGGGACAGCCAGAACTATGGCTACACCTTC. It specifies CASGGDSQNYGYTF.

This chain joins TRBV4-3 and TRBJ2-3, with D possibly being TRBD1 (6 bases). The V end lost 0 bases, the J end lost 1 base, and 8 bases lay between the germline ends. The CDR3 consists of 15 residues. Germline V gene lookup returns CDR1 LGHNA and CDR2 YSLEER. CDR3 nucleotides: TGCGCCAGCAGCCAAGATTGGGGGCGCACAGATACGCAGTATTTT. As protein: CASSQDWGRTDTQYF.

In its sample, this clonotype was seen a few times. The rearrangement links TRBV4-2 to TRBJ2-7; D possibly corresponds to TRBD1 (6 bases). This CDR3 is 15 amino acids long. The V gene's germline CDR1 is LGHNA and CDR2 YNFKEQ. V lost 0 bases and J lost 2, with 11 bases in between. CDR3 protein: CASSQEVTGTYEQYF. CDR3 in DNA: TGTGCCAGCAGCCAAGAAGTGACAGGTACCTACGAGCAGTACTTC.

This clonotype was observed at least ten times. This sequence joins TRBV9 and TRBJ2-7; TRBD1 might be the D (6 bases). Germline lookup yields CDR1 SGDLS and CDR2 YYNGEE. The CDR3 length is 13 residues. Trimming removed 0 bases at V and 4 bases at J, with 8 bases between. This CDR3 reads CASSVAQGYEQYF. In DNA, the CDR3 is TGTGCCAGCAGCGTAGCACAGGGTTACGAGCAGTACTTC. Complete variable domain (other parts from reference TRBV9 and TRBJ2-7): DSGVTQTPKHLITATGQRVTLRCSPRSGDLSVYWYQQSLDQGLQFLIQYYNGEERAKGNILERFSAQQFPDLHSELNLSSLELGDSALYFCASSVAQGYEQYFGPGTRLTVT.